This TCR beta chain was found in a study of T cell responses to AZD1222 COVID-19 vaccine. Profiling relied on immunoSEQ multiplex PCR, and the TCRdb table lists in-frame clones only, not all of them. The sample shows about 150,000 clones, about 93% of them seen only once. Per germline, CDR1 MNHEY and CDR2 SVGAGI. CDR3 size: 15 residues. V was cut by 1 base and J by 7 bases, with 13 bases left in between. The source is an adult in good health. The chain carries TRBV6-5 and TRBJ2-2, with D possibly being TRBD1 (6 bases). Specimen: peripheral blood, collected on day 0 of AZD1222 vaccination. CDR3 bases: TGTGCCAGCAGTTACTTCAGGGGCGCGAACGGGGAGCTGTTTTTT. Its translation is CASSYFRGANGELFF.